This entry features one T cell receptor beta chain sequence. Its specificity is unknown. Researchers barred patients who had uncontrolled infection, other autoimmune disease, pregnancy or lactation. The data were obtained in a study of T cells in Graves' hyperthyroidism and ophthalmopathy. Study-level points and caveats: From stable hyperthyroidism, ophthalmopathy was separated by a 13 V-J model. The model identified upcoming ophthalmopathy a median approximately six months ahead of onset. Among thyroid clonotypes expanded above 0.001, most also appeared in blood.

Authors of the study amplified TCR beta CDR3 regions from RNA transcripts. The HTBI primer set served for first-round RT-PCR of the TCR CDR3. One entry per CDR3 protein results from TCRdb running MiXCR on the multiplex PCR reads. The sample lists some 510,000 distinct CDR3 sequences, roughly 50% occurring once. CDR1 WSHSY and CDR2 SAAADI come from the germline V gene. The V and J ends lost 4 bases and 8 bases respectively, with 11 bases between them. This CDR3 comprises 12 residues. The source material was peripheral blood or thyroid tissue (not recorded which). The rearrangement uses TRBV10-2 and TRBJ1-2; D gene uncertain. This receptor was obtained from a woman aged 18-29 years with Graves' hyperthyroidism. CDR3 region: CASSGVGSGYTF. The CDR3 DNA follows: TGCGCCAGCAGTGGAGTCGGGTCGGGCTACACCTTC.